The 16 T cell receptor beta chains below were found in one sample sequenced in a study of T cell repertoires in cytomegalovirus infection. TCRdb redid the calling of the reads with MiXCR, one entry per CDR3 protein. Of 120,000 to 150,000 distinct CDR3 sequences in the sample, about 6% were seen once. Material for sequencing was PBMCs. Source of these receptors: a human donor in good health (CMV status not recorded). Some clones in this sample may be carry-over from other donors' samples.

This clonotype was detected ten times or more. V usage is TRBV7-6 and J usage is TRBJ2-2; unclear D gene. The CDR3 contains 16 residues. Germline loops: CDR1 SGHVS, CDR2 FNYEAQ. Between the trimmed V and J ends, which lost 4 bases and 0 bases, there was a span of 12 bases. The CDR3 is CASSYLPGSNTGELFF. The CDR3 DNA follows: TGTGCCAGCAGCTACCTCCCGGGTTCGAACACCGGGGAGCTGTTTTTT.

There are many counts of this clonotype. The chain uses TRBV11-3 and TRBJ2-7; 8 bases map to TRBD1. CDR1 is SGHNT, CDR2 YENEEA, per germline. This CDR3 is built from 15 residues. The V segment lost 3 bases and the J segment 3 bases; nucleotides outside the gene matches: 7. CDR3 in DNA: TGTGCCAGCAGCTTCCGGGACAGGATAAGCTACGAGCAGTACTTC. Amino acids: CASSFRDRISYEQYF.

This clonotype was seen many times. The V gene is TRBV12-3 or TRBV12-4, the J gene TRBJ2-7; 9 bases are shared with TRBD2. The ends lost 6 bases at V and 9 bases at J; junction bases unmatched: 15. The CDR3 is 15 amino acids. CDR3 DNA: TGTGCCAGCAGCCTTCTGAGCGGGGGGACTTCGGCGCAGTACTTC. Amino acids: CASSLLSGGTSAQYF.

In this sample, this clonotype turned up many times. This CDR3 is CASSLVLVLGRGTGELFF. CDR3 DNA sequence: TGTGCCAGCAGTTTAGTTTTAGTTCTAGGGCGTGGGACCGGGGAGCTGTTTTTT. The chain employs TRBV12-3 or TRBV12-4 and TRBJ2-2; the D is unclear. The V and J ends lost 1 base and 5 bases respectively, with 20 bases between them. The CDR3 spans 18 residues.

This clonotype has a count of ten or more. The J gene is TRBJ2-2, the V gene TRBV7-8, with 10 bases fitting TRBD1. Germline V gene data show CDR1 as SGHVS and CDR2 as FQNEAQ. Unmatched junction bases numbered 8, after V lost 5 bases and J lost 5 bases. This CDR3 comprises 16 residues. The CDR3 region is CASSRRGQGGTGELFF. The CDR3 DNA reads TGTGCCAGCAGCCGCCGCGGACAGGGGGGAACCGGGGAGCTGTTTTTT.

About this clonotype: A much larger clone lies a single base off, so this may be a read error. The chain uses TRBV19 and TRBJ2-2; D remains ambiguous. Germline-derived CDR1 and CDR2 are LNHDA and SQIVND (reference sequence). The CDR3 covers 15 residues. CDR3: CDSSMADTYTGELFF. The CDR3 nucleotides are TGTGACAGTAGTATGGCCGACACCTACACCGGGGAGCTGTTTTTT.

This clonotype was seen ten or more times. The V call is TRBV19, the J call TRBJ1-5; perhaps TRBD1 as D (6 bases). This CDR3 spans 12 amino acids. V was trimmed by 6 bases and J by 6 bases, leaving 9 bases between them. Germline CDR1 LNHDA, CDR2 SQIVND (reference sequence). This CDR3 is CASRTGLQPQHF. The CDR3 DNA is TGTGCCAGTAGAACAGGGCTTCAGCCCCAGCATTTT.

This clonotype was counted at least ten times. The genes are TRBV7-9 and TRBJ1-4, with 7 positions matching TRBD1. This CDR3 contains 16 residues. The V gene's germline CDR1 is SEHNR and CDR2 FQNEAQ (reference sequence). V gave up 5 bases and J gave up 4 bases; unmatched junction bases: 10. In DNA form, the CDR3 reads TGTGCCAGCAGCCCAAACCGAGGGGGCATTAATGAAAAACTGTTTTTT. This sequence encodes CASSPNRGGINEKLFF.

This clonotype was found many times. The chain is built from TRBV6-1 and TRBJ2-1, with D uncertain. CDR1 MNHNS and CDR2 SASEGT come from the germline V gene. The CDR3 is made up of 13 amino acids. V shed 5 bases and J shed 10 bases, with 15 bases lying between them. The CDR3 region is CASSYVPGPEQFF. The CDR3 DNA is TGTGCCAGCAGTTATGTCCCGGGCCCCGAGCAGTTCTTC.

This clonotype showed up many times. The CDR3 nucleotides are TGTGCCAGCAGCTTGGGGCGGTCGCTAGCCAAAAACATTCAGTACTTC. This translates into CASSLGRSLAKNIQYF. The chain joins TRBV7-2 to TRBJ2-4; maybe TRBD1 (5 bases). V lost 3 bases and J lost 0, with 12 bases in between. This CDR3 spans 16 amino acids. Germline values: CDR1 SGHTA, CDR2 FQGNSA.

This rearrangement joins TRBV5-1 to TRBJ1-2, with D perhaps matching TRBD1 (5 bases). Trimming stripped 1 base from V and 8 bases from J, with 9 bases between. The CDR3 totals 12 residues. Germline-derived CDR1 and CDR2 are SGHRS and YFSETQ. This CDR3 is CASSLPGGGYTF. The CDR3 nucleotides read TGCGCCAGCAGCTTGCCCGGGGGAGGCTACACCTTC.

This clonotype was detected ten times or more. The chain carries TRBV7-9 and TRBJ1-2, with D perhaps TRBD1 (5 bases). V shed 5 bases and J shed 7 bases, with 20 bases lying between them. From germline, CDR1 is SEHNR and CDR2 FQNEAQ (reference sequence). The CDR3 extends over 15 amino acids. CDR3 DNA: TGTGCCAGCAGCCCCGTTGGTAAGGGCCAGGGTGGCTACACCTTC. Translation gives CASSPVGKGQGGYTF.

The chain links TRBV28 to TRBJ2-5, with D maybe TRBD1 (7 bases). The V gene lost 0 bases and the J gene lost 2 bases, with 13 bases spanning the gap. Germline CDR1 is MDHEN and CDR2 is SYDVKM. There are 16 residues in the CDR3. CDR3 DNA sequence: TGTGCCAGCAGTTTATGGACAGGGAGGAGTCAAGAGACCCAGTACTTC. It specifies CASSLWTGRSQETQYF.

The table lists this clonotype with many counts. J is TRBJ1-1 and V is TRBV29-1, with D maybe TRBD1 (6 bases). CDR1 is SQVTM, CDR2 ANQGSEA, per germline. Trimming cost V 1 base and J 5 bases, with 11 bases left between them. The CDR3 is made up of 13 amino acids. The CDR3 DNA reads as TGCAGCGTTGAAGGGAGGGGGAGGACTGAAGCTTTCTTT. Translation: CSVEGRGRTEAFF. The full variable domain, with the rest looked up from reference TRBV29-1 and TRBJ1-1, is SAVISQKPSRDICQRGTSLTIQCQVDSQVTMMFWYRQQPGQSLTLIATANQGSEATYESGFVIDKFPISRPNLTFSTLTVSNMSPEDSSIYLCSVEGRGRTEAFFGQGTRLTVV.

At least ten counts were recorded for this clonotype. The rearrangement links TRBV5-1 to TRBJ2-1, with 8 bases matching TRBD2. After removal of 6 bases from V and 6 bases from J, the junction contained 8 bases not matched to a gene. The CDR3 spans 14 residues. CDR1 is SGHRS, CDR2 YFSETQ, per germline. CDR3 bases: TGCGCCAGCATTGGGGCGGGGGGAACCAATGAGCAGTTCTTC. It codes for CASIGAGGTNEQFF.

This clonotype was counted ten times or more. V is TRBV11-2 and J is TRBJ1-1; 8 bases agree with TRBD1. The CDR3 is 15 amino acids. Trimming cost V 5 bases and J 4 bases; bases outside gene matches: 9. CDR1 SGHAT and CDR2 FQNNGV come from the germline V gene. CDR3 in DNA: TGTGCCAGCAGCAAAGCAGACAGGGGAAGCACTGAAGCTTTCTTT. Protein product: CASSKADRGSTEAFF.